Sequencing of this T cell receptor (beta chain) was carried out in a study of blood T cells in healthy people across ages. The germline gives CDR1 MDHEN, CDR2 SYDVKM. CDR3 length equals 15 residues. Germline trimming cut 6 bases from V and 6 bases from J; bases unmatched to any gene: 9. A second 7 to 11 cycle PCR used barcoded and J-beta primers. TCRdb analysed the 5' RACE reads with MiXCR anew, one entry per CDR3 protein. The data show 750,000 to 850,000 distinct CDR3 sequences, with about 25% seen just once and under 4.5% held by the top ten. A minimum of 7 million PBMCs was isolated per sample. These data were likewise used in another study, on T cells of mothers and their children. That study reports: All extracted RNA went into cDNA synthesis, about 1.4 ug per 15 ul. It was observed that no persistent microchimeric T cell clones could be detected.

The chain is built from TRBV28 and TRBJ1-5; 9 nucleotides line up with TRBD1. This clonotype was obtained from a boy aged 5-17 years in good health. The sequencing input was blood. The CDR3 nucleotides are TGTGCCAGCAGACCAGACAGGGGGGAGGGTCAGCCCCAGCATTTT. It is translated as CASRPDRGEGQPQHF.